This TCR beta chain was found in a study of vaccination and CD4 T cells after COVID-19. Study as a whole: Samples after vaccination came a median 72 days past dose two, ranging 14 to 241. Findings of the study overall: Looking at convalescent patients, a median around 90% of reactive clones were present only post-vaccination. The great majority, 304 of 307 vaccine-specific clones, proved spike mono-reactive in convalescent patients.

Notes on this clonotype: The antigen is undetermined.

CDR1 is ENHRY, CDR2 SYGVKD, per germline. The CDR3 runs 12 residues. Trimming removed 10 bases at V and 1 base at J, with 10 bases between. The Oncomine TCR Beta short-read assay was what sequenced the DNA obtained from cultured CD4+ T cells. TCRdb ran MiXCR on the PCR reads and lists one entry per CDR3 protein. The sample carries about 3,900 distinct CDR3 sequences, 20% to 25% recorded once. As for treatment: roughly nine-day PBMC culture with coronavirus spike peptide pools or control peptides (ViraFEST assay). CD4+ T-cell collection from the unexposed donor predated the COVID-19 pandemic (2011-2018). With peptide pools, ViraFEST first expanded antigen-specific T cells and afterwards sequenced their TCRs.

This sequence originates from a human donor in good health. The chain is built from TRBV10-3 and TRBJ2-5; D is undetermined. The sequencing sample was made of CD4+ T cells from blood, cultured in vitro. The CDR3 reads CATSQSQETQYF. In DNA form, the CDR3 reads TGTGCCACCTCCCAGTCCCAAGAGACCCAGTACTTC.